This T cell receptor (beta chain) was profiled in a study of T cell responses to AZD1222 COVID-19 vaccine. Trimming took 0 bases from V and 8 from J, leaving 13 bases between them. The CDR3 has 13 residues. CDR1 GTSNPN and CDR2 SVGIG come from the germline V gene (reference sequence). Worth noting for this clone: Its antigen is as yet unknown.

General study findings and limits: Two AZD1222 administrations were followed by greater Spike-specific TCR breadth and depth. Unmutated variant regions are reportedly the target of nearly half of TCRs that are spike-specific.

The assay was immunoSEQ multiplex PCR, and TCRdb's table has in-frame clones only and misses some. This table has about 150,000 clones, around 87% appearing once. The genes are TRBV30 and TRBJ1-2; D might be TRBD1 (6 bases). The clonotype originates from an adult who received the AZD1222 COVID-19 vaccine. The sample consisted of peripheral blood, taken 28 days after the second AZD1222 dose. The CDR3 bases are TGTGCCTGGAGTGTTAGGCAGGGGCGAGGCTACACCTTC. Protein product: CAWSVRQGRGYTF.